What follows are 18 T cell receptor beta chains derived from one specimen sequenced in a study of response to subunit inactivated influenza vaccine. Via MiXCR, TCRdb re-called the RT-PCR reads, giving one row per CDR3 protein. The table records roughly 500,000 distinct CDR3 sequences, about 17% of them present only once. The sample in question was CD4+ T cells sorted from PBMCs, obtained around 25 months after vaccination. These receptors originate from a man aged 45 to 75 who received an inactivated influenza vaccine.

This clonotype was seen only a few times. The rearrangement joins TRBV5-5 to TRBJ1-6, with a tentative D call TRBD1 (5 bases). The V gene lost 4 bases and the J gene lost 7 bases, with 12 bases spanning the gap. Germline V gene lookup returns CDR1 SGHKS and CDR2 YYEKEE (reference sequence). The CDR3 sequence is 14 residues long. The CDR3 protein is CASSLQGFNSPLHF. CDR3 nucleotide sequence: TGTGCCAGCAGCCTTCAGGGTTTCAATTCACCCCTCCACTTT.

Here the CDR3 reads CAISDRREEYNEQFF. In DNA, the CDR3 is TGTGCCATCAGTGATCGTCGGGAGGAGTACAATGAGCAGTTCTTC. The chain joins TRBV10-3 to TRBJ2-1; 7 nucleotides match TRBD2. This CDR3 comprises 15 residues. Germline V gene data show CDR1 as ENHRY and CDR2 as SYGVKD. The V and J ends lost 3 bases and 4 bases, in that order; junction bases with no gene match: 6.

The CDR3 DNA follows: TGCAGTGCTAGGAATACGCGGTGGTTGAGTAACTATGGCTACACCTTC. Protein: CSARNTRWLSNYGYTF. This sequence joins TRBV20-1 and TRBJ1-2, with D unclear. CDR3 length: 16 residues. Germline CDR1 reads DFQATT; CDR2 reads SNEGSKA (reference sequence). V was cut by 3 bases and J by 1 base, with 18 bases left in between.

The gene calls are TRBV4-3 and TRBJ1-2; a weak D match, TRBD1 (6 bases). This CDR3 has 16 residues. Between the trimmed V and J ends, which lost 3 bases and 1 base, there was a span of 15 bases. From germline, CDR1 is LGHNA and CDR2 YSLEER. The CDR3 region has the DNA TGCGCCAGCAGCCAGACGACCGGGACAAATAACTATGGCTACACCTTC. This gives the protein CASSQTTGTNNYGYTF.

As DNA, the CDR3 is TGTGCCAGCAGTTACTCGAAATTTCCGCGGAATGAGCAGTTCTTC. This sequence encodes CASSYSKFPRNEQFF. The chain is built from TRBV6-2 or TRBV6-3 and TRBJ2-1; D is unresolved. This CDR3 comprises 15 residues. Deletions cut 0 bases from V and 7 bases from J, with 13 bases between. Germline V gene data show CDR1 as MNHEY and CDR2 as SVGEGT.

This clonotype was counted many times. The genes are TRBV12-3 or TRBV12-4 and TRBJ1-1, with D possibly TRBD1 on 6 matching bases. The CDR3 runs to 14 residues. Trimming stripped 6 bases from V and 1 base from J, with 12 bases between. CDR3 DNA sequence: TGTGCCAGCAGCCAACAGGGAGGGAACACTGAAGCTTTCTTT. It is translated as CASSQQGGNTEAFF.

The rearrangement joins TRBV4-2 to TRBJ1-5; D perhaps matches TRBD1 (6 bases). The CDR3 has 17 residues. The V gene lost 0 bases and the J gene lost 2 bases, with 14 bases spanning the gap. The V gene's germline CDR1 is LGHNA and CDR2 YNFKEQ. The CDR3 DNA sequence: TGTGCCAGCAGCCAAGAATACCCTAAGGGGGGCAATCAGCCCCAGCATTTT. Protein sequence: CASSQEYPKGGNQPQHF.

The chain links TRBV10-3 to TRBJ2-2; D is unresolved. Germline CDR1 ENHRY, CDR2 SYGVKD. This CDR3 is built from 12 residues. V lost 5 bases, J lost 3 bases, and 4 bases lay in between. Here the CDR3 DNA reads TGTGCCATCAGTATTTACACCGGGGAGCTGTTTTTT. Translating gives CAISIYTGELFF.

CDR3 amino acids: CASSYGPGGDNQPQHF. The CDR3 nucleotides are TGTGCCAGCAGTTACGGCCCCGGCGGAGACAATCAGCCCCAGCATTTT. The chain joins TRBV6-5 to TRBJ1-5; D is ambiguous. The CDR3 runs to 16 residues. Germline CDR1 is MNHEY and CDR2 is SVGAGI. Trimming cost V 2 bases and J 3 bases, with 14 bases left between them.

This chain links TRBV7-2 with TRBJ2-7; D may be TRBD1 or TRBD2 (6 bases each). Trimming left V 5 bases short and J 0 bases short, with 17 bases between. CDR3 length: 16 residues. Germline V gene data show CDR1 as SGHTA and CDR2 as FQGNSA. The CDR3 reads CASSPSSGGPSYEQYF. CDR3 DNA: TGTGCCAGCAGCCCGAGCTCTGGGGGGCCCTCCTACGAGCAGTACTTC.

The V call is TRBV9, the J call TRBJ2-1; D is possibly TRBD1 (6 bases). The germline V gene encodes CDR1 SGDLS and CDR2 YYNGEE. Trimming shortened V by 2 bases and J by 3 bases, and 15 bases separated the two germline ends. This CDR3 has 16 residues. This CDR3 reads CASSVIGGRGYNEQFF. In DNA, the CDR3 is TGTGCCAGCAGCGTTATAGGGGGAAGGGGCTACAATGAGCAGTTCTTC. The full variable domain, in which reference TRBV9 and TRBJ2-1 provide the parts outside the CDR3, is DSGVTQTPKHLITATGQRVTLRCSPRSGDLSVYWYQQSLDQGLQFLIQYYNGEERAKGNILERFSAQQFPDLHSELNLSSLELGDSALYFCASSVIGGRGYNEQFFGPGTRLTVL.

The rearrangement links TRBV2 to TRBJ2-3, with unresolved D. The CDR3 has 13 residues. In germline, CDR1 is SNHLY, CDR2 FYNNEI. V lost 6 bases and J 0 bases, leaving 7 bases between the germline ends. The CDR3 loop reads CASSMDSTDTQYF. The CDR3, as DNA: TGTGCCAGCAGCATGGACAGCACAGATACGCAGTATTTT.

The chain uses TRBV6-1 and TRBJ1-1; no definite D call. Trimming cost V 6 bases and J 1 base, with 9 bases left between them. The CDR3 covers 13 residues. Germline CDR1 reads MNHNS; CDR2 reads SASEGT. For the CDR3, the DNA is TGTGCCAGCAGGAGGATACAGAACACTGAAGCTTTCTTT. Residues: CASRRIQNTEAFF.

The chain recombines TRBV28 with TRBJ2-7; 9 bases fit TRBD1. The CDR3 spans 17 residues. V lost 3 bases and J lost 4; bases outside the gene matches: 13. Germline CDR1 and CDR2: MDHEN and SYDVKM. CDR3 sequence: CASSFPPGQGSLYEQYF. CDR3 coding DNA: TGTGCCAGCAGTTTCCCTCCGGGACAGGGAAGTCTATACGAGCAGTACTTC.

This clonotype was detected a few times. In nucleotides, the CDR3 is TGTGCCAGCAGCGCGCCGGGACAGGGGCGTGCTTTCTTT. This codes for CASSAPGQGRAFF. This rearrangement joins TRBV9 to TRBJ1-1; 10 bases align to TRBD1. Germline trimming cut 3 bases from V and 11 bases from J; bases unmatched to any gene: 7. The CDR3 spans 13 residues. In germline, CDR1 is SGDLS, CDR2 YYNGEE.

This clonotype showed up just a few times. The rearrangement joins TRBV7-2 to TRBJ2-6; D is unclear. The V and J ends lost 5 bases and 0 bases respectively, with 5 bases between them. The CDR3 contains 14 residues. CDR1 SGHTA and CDR2 FQGNSA come from the germline V gene. CDR3 coding DNA: TGTGCCAGCAGCCAAAGCTCTGGGGCCAACGTCCTGACTTTC. It translates to CASSQSSGANVLTF.

The CDR3 loop reads CSAPAPGGTSGDTQYF. The CDR3 DNA reads TGCAGTGCCCCCGCGCCCGGAGGGACTTCTGGAGATACGCAGTATTTT. The chain has TRBV20-1 and TRBJ2-3; D possibly corresponds to TRBD2 (6 bases). The V gene's germline CDR1 is DFQATT and CDR2 SNEGSKA (reference sequence). The CDR3 runs to 16 residues. V lost 6 bases and J 5 bases, leaving 24 bases between the germline ends.

The chain joins TRBV29-1 to TRBJ2-3; D possibly uses TRBD1 or TRBD2 (5 bases each). V was cut by 6 bases and J by 0 bases, with 10 bases left in between. Germline V gives CDR1 SQVTM, CDR2 ANQGSEA. This CDR3 region has 13 residues. In DNA, the CDR3 is TGCAGCGTGGTACGGGACAGCACAGATACGCAGTATTTT. Encoded protein: CSVVRDSTDTQYF.